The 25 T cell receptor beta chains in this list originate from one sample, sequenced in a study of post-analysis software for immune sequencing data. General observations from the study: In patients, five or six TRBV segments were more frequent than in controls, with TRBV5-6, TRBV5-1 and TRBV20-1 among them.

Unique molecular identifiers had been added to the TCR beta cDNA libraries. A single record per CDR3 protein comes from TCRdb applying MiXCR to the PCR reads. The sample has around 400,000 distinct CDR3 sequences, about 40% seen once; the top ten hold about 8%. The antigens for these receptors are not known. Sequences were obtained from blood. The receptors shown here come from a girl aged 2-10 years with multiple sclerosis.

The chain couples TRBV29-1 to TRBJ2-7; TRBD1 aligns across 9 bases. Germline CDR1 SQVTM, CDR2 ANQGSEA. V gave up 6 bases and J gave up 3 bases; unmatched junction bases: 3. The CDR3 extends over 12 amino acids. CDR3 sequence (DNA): TGCAGCGTCCGACAGGGGGGCTACGAGCAGTACTTC. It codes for CSVRQGGYEQYF.

The CDR3 sequence is CASSLRRESDYNEQFF. CDR3 bases: TGTGCCAGCAGCTTGAGGCGGGAGTCCGACTACAATGAGCAGTTCTTC. The rearrangement joins TRBV7-9 to TRBJ2-1; 7 bases align to TRBD2. This CDR3 is built from 16 residues. The trim removed 3 bases at V and 3 bases at J, leaving 8 bases unmatched. Germline values: CDR1 SEHNR, CDR2 FQNEAQ (reference sequence).

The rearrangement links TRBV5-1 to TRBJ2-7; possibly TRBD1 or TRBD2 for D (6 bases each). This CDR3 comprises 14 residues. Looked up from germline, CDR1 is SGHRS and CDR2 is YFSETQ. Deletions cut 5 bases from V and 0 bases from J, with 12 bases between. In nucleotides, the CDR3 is TGCGCCAGCAGGTGGAGGGGGAGCTCCTACGAGCAGTACTTC. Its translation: CASRWRGSSYEQYF. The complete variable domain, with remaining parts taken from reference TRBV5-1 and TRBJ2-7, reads KAGVTQTPRYLIKTRGQQVTLSCSPISGHRSVSWYQQTPGQGLQFLFEYFSETQRNKGNFPGRFSGRQFSNSRSEMNVSTLELGDSALYLCASRWRGSSYEQYFGPGTRLTVT.

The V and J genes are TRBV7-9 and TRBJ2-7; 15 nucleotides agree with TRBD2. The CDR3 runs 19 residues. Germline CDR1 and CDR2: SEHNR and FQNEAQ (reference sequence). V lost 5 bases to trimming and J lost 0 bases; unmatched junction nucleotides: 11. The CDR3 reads CASSATWTSGGGSSYEQYF. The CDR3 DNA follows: TGTGCCAGCAGCGCCACCTGGACTAGCGGGGGGGGCAGCTCCTACGAGCAGTACTTC.

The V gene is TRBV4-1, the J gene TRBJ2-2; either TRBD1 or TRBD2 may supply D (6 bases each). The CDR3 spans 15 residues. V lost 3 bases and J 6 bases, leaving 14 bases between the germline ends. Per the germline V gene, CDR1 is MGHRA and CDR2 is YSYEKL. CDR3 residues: CASSQAGAGPGELFF. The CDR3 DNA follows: TGCGCCAGCAGCCAGGCAGGGGCGGGACCCGGGGAGCTGTTTTTT.

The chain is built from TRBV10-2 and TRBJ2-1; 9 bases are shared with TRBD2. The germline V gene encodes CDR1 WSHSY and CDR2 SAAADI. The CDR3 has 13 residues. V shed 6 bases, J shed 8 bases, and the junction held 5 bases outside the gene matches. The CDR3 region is CASREAGGHEQFF. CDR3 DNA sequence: TGCGCCAGCAGAGAAGCGGGAGGTCATGAGCAGTTCTTC.

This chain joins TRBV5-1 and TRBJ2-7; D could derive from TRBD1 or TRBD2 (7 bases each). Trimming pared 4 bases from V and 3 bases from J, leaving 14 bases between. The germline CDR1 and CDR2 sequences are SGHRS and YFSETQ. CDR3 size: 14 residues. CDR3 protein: CASSRTGDYYEQYF. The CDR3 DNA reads TGCGCCAGCAGCCGTACAGGGGACTACTACGAGCAGTACTTC.

The CDR3 DNA sequence: TGTGCCAGCAGTCTCCTAGCGGGAGGGCCCCACGAGCAGTACTTC. Protein product: CASSLLAGGPHEQYF. This chain links TRBV28 with TRBJ2-7; 12 bases map to TRBD2. This CDR3 is 15 amino acids long. With V trimmed by 5 bases and J by 5 bases, 7 bases remained unmatched. CDR1 and CDR2 from the germline V gene are MDHEN and SYDVKM.

The CDR3 nucleotides read TGTGCCAGCTCACCTTCGCAGGCCTACGAGCAGTACTTC. Translating gives CASSPSQAYEQYF. This sequence joins TRBV18 and TRBJ2-7; no reliable D call. V lost 3 bases to trimming and J lost 2 bases, with 8 bases between them. This CDR3 is 13 amino acids long. Germline CDR1 KGHSH, CDR2 LQKENI.

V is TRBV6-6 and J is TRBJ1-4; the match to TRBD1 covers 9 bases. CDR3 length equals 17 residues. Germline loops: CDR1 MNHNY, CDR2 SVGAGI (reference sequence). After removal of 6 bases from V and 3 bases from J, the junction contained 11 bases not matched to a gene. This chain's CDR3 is CASSFDRGVVANEKLFF. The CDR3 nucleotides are TGTGCCAGCAGCTTCGACAGGGGGGTAGTAGCTAATGAAAAACTGTTTTTT.

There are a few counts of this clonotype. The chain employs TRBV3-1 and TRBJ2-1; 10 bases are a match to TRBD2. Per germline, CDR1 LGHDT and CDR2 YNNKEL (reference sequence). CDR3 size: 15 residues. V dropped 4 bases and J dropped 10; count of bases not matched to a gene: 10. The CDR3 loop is CASSPQASGSQEQFF. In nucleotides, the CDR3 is TGTGCCAGCAGCCCCCAAGCTAGCGGGAGCCAGGAGCAGTTCTTC.

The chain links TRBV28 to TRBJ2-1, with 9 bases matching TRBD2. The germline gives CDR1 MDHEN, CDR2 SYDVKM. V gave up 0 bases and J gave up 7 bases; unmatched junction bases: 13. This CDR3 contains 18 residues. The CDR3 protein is CASSLWGPGSGGGNEQFF. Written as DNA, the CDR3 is TGTGCCAGCAGTTTATGGGGCCCGGGTAGCGGGGGAGGTAATGAGCAGTTCTTC.

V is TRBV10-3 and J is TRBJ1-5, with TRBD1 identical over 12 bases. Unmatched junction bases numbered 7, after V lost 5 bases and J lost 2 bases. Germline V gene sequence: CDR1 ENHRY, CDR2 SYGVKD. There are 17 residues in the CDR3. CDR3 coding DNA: TGTGCCATCAGTTCCGGGACAGGGGGCGGGGGCAATCAGCCCCAGCATTTT. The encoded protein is CAISSGTGGGGNQPQHF.

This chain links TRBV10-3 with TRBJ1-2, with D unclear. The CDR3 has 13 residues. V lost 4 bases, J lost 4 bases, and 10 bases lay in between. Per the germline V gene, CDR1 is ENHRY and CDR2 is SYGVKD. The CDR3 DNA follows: TGTGCCATCAGTGTGAGTGGAGTCTATGGCTACACCTTC. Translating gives CAISVSGVYGYTF.

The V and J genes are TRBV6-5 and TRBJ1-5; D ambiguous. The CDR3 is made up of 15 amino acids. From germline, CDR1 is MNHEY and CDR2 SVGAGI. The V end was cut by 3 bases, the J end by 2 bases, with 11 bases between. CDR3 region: CASSYSVHGNQPQHF. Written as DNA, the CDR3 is TGTGCCAGCAGTTATTCGGTGCATGGCAATCAGCCCCAGCATTTT.

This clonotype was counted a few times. CDR3 amino acids: CSARALAGVYEQYF. The CDR3 DNA follows: TGCAGTGCTAGAGCCCTAGCGGGAGTCTACGAGCAGTACTTC. This chain uses TRBV20-1 with TRBJ2-7, with 10 bases matching TRBD2. The CDR3 spans 14 residues. Trimming cost V 1 base and J 3 bases; bases outside gene matches: 3. Germline V gives CDR1 DFQATT, CDR2 SNEGSKA (reference sequence).

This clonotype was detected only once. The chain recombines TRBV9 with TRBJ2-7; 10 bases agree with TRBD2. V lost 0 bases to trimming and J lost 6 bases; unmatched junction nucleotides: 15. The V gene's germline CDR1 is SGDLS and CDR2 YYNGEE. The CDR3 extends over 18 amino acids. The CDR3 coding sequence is TGTGCCAGCAGCGTAGTTCCATCGACTAGCGGGTTTCCGGGCGAGCAGTACTTC. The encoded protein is CASSVVPSTSGFPGEQYF.

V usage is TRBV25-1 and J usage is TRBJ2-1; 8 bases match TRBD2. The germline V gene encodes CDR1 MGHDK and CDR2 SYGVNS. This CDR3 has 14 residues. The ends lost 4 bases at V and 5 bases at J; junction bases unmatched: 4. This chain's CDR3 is CASSVAGNHNEQFF. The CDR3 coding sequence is TGTGCCAGCAGTGTAGCGGGGAATCACAATGAGCAGTTCTTC.

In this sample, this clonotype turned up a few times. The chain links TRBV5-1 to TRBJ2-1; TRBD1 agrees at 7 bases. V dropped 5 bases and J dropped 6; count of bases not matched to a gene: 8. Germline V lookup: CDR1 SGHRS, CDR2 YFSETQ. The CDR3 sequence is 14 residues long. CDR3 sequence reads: CASSLDRAVNEQFF. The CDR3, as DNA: TGCGCCAGCAGTCTCGACAGGGCTGTCAATGAGCAGTTCTTC.

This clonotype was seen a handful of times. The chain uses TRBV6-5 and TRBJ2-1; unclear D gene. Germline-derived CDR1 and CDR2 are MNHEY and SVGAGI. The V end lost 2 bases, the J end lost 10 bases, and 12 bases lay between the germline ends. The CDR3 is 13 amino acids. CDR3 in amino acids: CASSYDTSQEQFF. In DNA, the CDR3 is TGTGCCAGCAGTTACGATACCAGCCAGGAGCAGTTCTTC.

This chain's CDR3 is CASSSSRASGTEAFF. The CDR3 DNA is TGTGCCAGCAGTTCTTCCAGGGCGTCGGGCACTGAAGCTTTCTTT. This chain joins TRBV6-5 and TRBJ1-1, with a tentative D call TRBD1 (5 bases). The CDR3 is made up of 15 amino acids. The ends were cut back, 4 bases at V and 4 bases at J, with 16 bases in the middle. CDR1 and CDR2 from the germline V gene are MNHEY and SVGAGI.

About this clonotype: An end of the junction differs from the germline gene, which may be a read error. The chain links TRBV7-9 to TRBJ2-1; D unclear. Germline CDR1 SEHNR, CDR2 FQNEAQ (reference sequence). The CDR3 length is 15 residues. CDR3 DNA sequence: TGTGCCAGCAGCTTCGTAGACGGACCCTACAATGAGAAGTTCTTC. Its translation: CASSFVDGPYNEKFF.

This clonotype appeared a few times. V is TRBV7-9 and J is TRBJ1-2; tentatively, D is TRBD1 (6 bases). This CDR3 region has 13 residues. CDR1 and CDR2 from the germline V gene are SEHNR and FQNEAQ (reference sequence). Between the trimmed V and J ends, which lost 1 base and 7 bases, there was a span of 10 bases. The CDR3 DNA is TGTGCCAGCAGCTTAGGTCAACAGGGTGGCTACACCTTC. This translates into CASSLGQQGGYTF.

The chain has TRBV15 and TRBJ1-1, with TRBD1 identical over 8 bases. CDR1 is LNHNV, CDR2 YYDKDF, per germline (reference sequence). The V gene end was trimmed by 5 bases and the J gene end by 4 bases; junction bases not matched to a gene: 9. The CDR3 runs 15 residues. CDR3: CATSPSGQVITEAFF. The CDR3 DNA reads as TGTGCCACCAGCCCGTCGGGACAGGTGATCACTGAAGCTTTCTTT.

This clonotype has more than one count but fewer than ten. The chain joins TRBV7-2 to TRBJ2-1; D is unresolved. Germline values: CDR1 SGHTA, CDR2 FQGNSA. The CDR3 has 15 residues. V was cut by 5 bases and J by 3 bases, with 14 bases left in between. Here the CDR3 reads CASSQLKAFYNEQFF. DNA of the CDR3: TGTGCCAGCAGCCAATTGAAGGCCTTCTACAATGAGCAGTTCTTC.